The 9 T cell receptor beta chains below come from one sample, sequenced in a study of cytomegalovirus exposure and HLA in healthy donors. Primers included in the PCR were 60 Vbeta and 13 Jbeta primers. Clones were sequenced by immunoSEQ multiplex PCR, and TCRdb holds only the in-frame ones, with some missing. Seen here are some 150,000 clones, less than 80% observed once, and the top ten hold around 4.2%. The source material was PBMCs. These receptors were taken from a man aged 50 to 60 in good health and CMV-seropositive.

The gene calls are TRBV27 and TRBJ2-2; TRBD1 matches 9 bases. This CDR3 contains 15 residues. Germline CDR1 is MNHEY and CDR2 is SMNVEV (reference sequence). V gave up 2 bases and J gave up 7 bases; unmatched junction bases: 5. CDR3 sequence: CASSLGDRVNGELFF. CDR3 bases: TGTGCCAGCAGTTTAGGGGACAGGGTCAACGGGGAGCTGTTTTTT.

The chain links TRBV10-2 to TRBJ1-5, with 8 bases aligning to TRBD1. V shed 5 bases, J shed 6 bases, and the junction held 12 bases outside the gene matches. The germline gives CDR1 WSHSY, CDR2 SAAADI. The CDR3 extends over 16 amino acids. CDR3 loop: CASSHPASGGSQPQHF. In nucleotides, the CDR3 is TGCGCCAGCAGTCATCCGGCCTCAGGGGGCTCTCAGCCCCAGCATTTT.

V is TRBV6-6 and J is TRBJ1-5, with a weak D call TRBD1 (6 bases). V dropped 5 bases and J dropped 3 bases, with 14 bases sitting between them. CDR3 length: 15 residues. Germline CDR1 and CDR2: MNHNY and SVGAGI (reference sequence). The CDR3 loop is CASSPVRDNNQPQHF. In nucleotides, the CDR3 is TGTGCCAGCAGTCCAGTAAGGGACAACAATCAGCCCCAGCATTTT.

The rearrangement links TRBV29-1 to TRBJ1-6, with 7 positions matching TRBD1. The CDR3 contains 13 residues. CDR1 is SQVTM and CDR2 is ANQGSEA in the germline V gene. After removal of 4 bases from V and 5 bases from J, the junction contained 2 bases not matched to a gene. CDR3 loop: CSVGQGHNSPLHF. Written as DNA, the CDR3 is TGCAGCGTTGGACAGGGACATAATTCACCCCTCCACTTT. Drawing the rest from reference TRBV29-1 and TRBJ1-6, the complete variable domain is SAVISQKPSRDICQRGTSLTIQCQVDSQVTMMFWYRQQPGQSLTLIATANQGSEATYESGFVIDKFPISRPNLTFSTLTVSNMSPEDSSIYLCSVGQGHNSPLHFGNGTRLTVT.

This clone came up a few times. The CDR3 DNA reads TGTGCCAGCAGTTTATCGATAAGGGGGCAGGGGGCGAGCGAGCAGTACTTC. Its translation: CASSLSIRGQGASEQYF. The gene calls are TRBV27 and TRBJ2-7; 8 bases fit TRBD1. Germline V gene lookup returns CDR1 MNHEY and CDR2 SMNVEV (reference sequence). Losses at the gene ends were 0 bases for V and 6 bases for J; bases not matched to a gene: 13. This CDR3 spans 17 amino acids.

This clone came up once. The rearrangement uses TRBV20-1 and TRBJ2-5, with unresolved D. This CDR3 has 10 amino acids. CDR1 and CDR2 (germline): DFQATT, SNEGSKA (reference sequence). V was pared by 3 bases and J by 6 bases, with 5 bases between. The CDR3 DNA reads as TGCAGTGCTAGGAGGAAGACCCAGTACTTC. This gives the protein CSARRKTQYF.

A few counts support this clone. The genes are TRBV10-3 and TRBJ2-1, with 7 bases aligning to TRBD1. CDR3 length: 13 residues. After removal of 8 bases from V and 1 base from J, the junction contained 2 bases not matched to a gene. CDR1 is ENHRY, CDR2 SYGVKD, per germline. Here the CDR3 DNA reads TGTGCCATCCAGGGGGAGTCCTACAATGAGCAGTTCTTC. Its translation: CAIQGESYNEQFF.

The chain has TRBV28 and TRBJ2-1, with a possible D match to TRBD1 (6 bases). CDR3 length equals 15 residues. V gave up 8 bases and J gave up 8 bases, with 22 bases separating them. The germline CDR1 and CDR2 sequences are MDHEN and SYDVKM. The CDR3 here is CASLDDRQGEDEQFF. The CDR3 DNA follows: TGTGCCAGCCTAGATGACAGGCAGGGAGAGGATGAGCAGTTCTTC.

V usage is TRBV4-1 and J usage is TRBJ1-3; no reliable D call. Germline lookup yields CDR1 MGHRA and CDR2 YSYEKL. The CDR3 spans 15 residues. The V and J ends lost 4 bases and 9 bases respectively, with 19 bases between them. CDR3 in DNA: TGCGCCAGCAGCCTTGTCGATGGAGGGCGAACCACCATATATTTT. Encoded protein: CASSLVDGGRTTIYF.